This is a list of T cell receptor beta chains from one sample in a study of shared clonotypes between healthy human individuals. Data came from immunoSEQ multiplex PCR; TCRdb stores just in-frame clones and leaves some out. Among more than 1,200,000 clones, about 98.5% were seen once, and the ten largest hold about 0.35%. Sequences were obtained from naive CD4+ T cells sorted from blood. These receptors were obtained from a man aged 25 to 40 in good health. Both conserved end residues are part of each CDR3. Each record gives: CDR3 length, V gene, CDR3 protein.

12,TRBV6-6,CASSYPQGEQFF
15,TRBV28,CASNRGLYSNQPQHF
18,TRBV9,CASSPPGLAGGIYNEQFF
19,TRBV15,CATSRDLAAQRVSTDTQYF
15,TRBV5-1,CASSLWESWSGELFF
16,TRBV6-5,CASSSYRTSGTGELFF
13,TRBV10-2,CASRPSLQEPQHF
14,TRBV6-4,CASSLTSGNNEQFF
15,TRBV6-5,CASRTDRVSTDTQYF
15,TRBV7-9,CASSLGGLSTDTQYF
16,TRBV27,CASSFFQEQEVGGYTF
13,TRBV11-1,CASSEQSNYGYTF
15,TRBV6-1,CASSEDGQGAGELFF
15,TRBV9,CASSPQAGTETEAFF
13,TRBV7-9,CASSLDASYEQYF
15,TRBV5-1,CASSTGRTSSYEQYF
14,TRBV9,CASSVEVGRNEQFF
12,TRBV5-1,CASRYGSYEQYF
15,TRBV29-1,CSVGGPERSYNEQFF
13,TRBV6-5,CASQGLSTDTQYF
13,TRBV5-8,CASSLGQTRGYTF
13,TRBV5-4,CASSWEGTDTQYF